These 8 T cell receptor beta chains originate from one sample sequenced in a study of long-term antiretroviral therapy in people with HIV. They ran version v3.0 of the immunoSEQ assay at survey level. Sequencing used immunoSEQ multiplex PCR; TCRdb keeps in-frame clones, though not all of them. The table shows fewer than 25,000 clones, with approximately 90% occurring only once. The sample consisted of unsorted PBMCs, taken 1.8 years before starting antiretroviral therapy. The receptors stem from a woman aged 25-40 years with HIV.

This clone was counted a single time. The rearrangement uses TRBV5-6 and TRBJ1-3, with D possibly TRBD1 on 5 matching bases. Trimming shortened V by 0 bases and J by 4 bases, and 17 bases separated the two germline ends. In germline, CDR1 is SGHDT, CDR2 YYEEEE. The CDR3 totals 17 residues. The CDR3 region is CASSLDWGREGGNTIYF. CDR3 sequence (DNA): TGTGCCAGCAGCTTGGATTGGGGCAGGGAAGGAGGAAACACCATATATTTT.

This sequence joins TRBV5-1 and TRBJ2-5; 8 positions agree with TRBD1. There are 14 residues in the CDR3. V gave up 4 bases and J gave up 5 bases; unmatched junction bases: 7. The V gene's germline CDR1 is SGHRS and CDR2 YFSETQ. The CDR3 loop reads CASSPTRGQETQYF. The CDR3 coding sequence is TGCGCCAGCAGCCCCACCAGGGGGCAGGAGACCCAGTACTTC.

The V call is TRBV6-1, the J call TRBJ2-1; the D gene is possibly TRBD2 (5 bases). V was pared by 4 bases and J by 4 bases, with 14 bases between. The V gene's germline CDR1 is MNHNS and CDR2 SASEGT. CDR3 size: 15 residues. CDR3 amino acids: CASSGPVAGYNEQFF. Written as DNA, the CDR3 is TGTGCCAGCAGTGGACCGGTGGCGGGTTACAATGAGCAGTTCTTC.

This clone was detected only a few times. The chain carries TRBV27 and TRBJ2-2, with D uncertain. Germline CDR1 is MNHEY and CDR2 is SMNVEV (reference sequence). Trimming took off 4 bases at V and 5 bases at J, with 5 bases between the two ends. The CDR3 runs 12 residues. The CDR3 spells CASSSKTGELFF. As DNA, the CDR3 is TGTGCCAGCAGTTCTAAGACCGGGGAGCTGTTTTTT.

The CDR3 sequence: CASSQPGISDRDSIQYF. The CDR3 bases are TGTGCCAGCAGCCAACCAGGGATTTCGGACAGGGACTCCATTCAGTACTTC. The J gene is TRBJ2-4, the V gene TRBV4-2, with 8 bases matching TRBD1. With 2 bases clipped from V and 9 bases from J, the junction kept 15 bases outside the gene matches. The CDR3 contains 17 residues. CDR1 is LGHNA, CDR2 YNFKEQ, per germline.

The rearrangement links TRBV11-2 to TRBJ2-1; unclear D gene. Germline values: CDR1 SGHAT, CDR2 FQNNGV. The CDR3 length is 15 residues. Trimming took 2 bases from V and 3 from J, leaving 11 bases between them. Here the CDR3 reads CASSLSNALYNEQFF. The CDR3, as DNA: TGTGCCAGCAGCTTAAGCAACGCACTCTACAATGAGCAGTTCTTC.

The chain has TRBV2 and TRBJ1-2, with unresolved D. Germline V gene data show CDR1 as SNHLY and CDR2 as FYNNEI. Deletions cut 6 bases from V and 6 bases from J, with 20 bases between. This CDR3 is built from 15 residues. The CDR3: CASRDGRGLSHGYTF. As DNA, the CDR3 is TGTGCCAGCAGGGACGGGCGGGGTTTGTCCCATGGCTACACCTTC.

The V gene is TRBV27, the J gene TRBJ2-3; 8 nucleotides agree with TRBD2. Germline loops: CDR1 MNHEY, CDR2 SMNVEV (reference sequence). V gave up 4 bases and J gave up 0 bases; unmatched junction bases: 3. The CDR3 sequence is 15 residues long. The CDR3 here is CASSSSGGSTDTQYF. CDR3 in DNA: TGTGCCAGCAGTTCAAGCGGGGGAAGCACAGATACGCAGTATTTT.